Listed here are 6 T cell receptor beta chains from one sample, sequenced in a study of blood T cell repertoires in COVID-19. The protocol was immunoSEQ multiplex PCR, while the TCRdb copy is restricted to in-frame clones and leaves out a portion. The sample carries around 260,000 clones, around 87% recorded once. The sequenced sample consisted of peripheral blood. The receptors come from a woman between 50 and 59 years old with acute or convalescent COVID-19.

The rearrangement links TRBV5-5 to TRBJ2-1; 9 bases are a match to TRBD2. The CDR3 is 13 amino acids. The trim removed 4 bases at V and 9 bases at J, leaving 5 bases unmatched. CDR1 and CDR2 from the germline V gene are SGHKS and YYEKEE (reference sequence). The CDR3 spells CASSPGTSSEQFF. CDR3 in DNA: TGTGCCAGCAGCCCCGGGACTAGCAGTGAGCAGTTCTTC.

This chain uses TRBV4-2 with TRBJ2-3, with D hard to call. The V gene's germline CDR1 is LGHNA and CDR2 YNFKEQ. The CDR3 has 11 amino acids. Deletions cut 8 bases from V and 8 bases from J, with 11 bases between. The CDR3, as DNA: TGTGCCAGCTCGGGTGAAGGTACGCAGTATTTT. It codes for CASSGEGTQYF.

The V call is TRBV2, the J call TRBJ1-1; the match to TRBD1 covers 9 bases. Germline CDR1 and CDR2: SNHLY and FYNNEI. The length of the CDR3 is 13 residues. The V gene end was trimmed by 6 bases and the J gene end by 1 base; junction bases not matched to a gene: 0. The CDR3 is CASRDRGNTEAFF. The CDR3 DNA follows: TGTGCCAGCAGGGACAGGGGGAACACTGAAGCTTTCTTT.

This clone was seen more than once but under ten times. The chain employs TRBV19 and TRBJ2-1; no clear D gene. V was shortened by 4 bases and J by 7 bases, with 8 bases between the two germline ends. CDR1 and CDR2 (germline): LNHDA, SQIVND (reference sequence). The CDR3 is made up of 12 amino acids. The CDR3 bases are TGTGCCAGTAGTAGGAGCCGGAATGAGCAGTTCTTC. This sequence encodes CASSRSRNEQFF.

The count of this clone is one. The chain's CDR3 is CASSLAPGGSGGYTF. The CDR3 DNA follows: TGTGCCAGCAGCTTAGCCCCAGGGGGTAGCGGTGGCTACACCTTC. The chain has TRBV7-2 and TRBJ1-2; 7 positions match TRBD1. V gave up 0 bases and J gave up 7 bases; unmatched junction bases: 8. Per germline, CDR1 SGHTA and CDR2 FQGNSA. CDR3 size: 15 residues.

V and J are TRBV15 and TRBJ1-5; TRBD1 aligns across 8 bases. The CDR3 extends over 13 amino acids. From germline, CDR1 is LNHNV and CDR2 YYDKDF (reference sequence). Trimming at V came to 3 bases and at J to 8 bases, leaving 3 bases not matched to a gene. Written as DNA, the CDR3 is TGTGCCACCAGCAGCTTACAGGGGGAGCCCCAGCATTTT. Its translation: CATSSLQGEPQHF.